This paragraph reports one T cell receptor (beta chain). The data are from a study of blood T cell repertoires in COVID-19. Study as a whole: Donors in the United States, Italy and Spain gave samples during acute or convalescent COVID-19. The cDNA or gDNA used as material had been derived from T cells, B-cell-depleted T cells, or PBMCs.

V shed 4 bases, J shed 7 bases, and the junction held 7 bases outside the gene matches. The CDR3 is made up of 14 amino acids. Per germline, CDR1 SNHLY and CDR2 FYNNEI. Authors' analysis steps: Reference gene primer amplification gave nucleated cell count estimates. Libraries were prepared by immunoSEQ multiplex PCR; TCRdb keeps only in-frame clonotypes and omits some of them. Clone size and V and J calls were adopted from that table, with D and trimming inferred from the DNA. The sample lists about 59,000 clones; 90% were seen once. The sample comprised peripheral blood. The V gene is TRBV2, the J gene TRBJ1-5; the match to TRBD1 covers 7 bases. This receptor was identified in an older man with acute or convalescent COVID-19. The CDR3 region is CASSGHRGEQPQHF. CDR3 nucleotide sequence: TGTGCCAGCAGTGGTCACAGGGGAGAACAGCCCCAGCATTTT.